These T cell receptor beta chains were read from a single sample in a study of OX40 agonist ivuxolimab in advanced cancers. Sequenced by immunoSEQ multiplex PCR; TCRdb stores in-frame clones only, minus some. In the table there are about 72,000 clones, 89% of which are singletons. Sequences were derived from CD4+ or CD8+ T cells sorted from blood, sampled in a trial of the OX40 agonist ivuxolimab. The source of these receptors is an adult with an advanced solid tumor such as melanoma, head and neck, liver or kidney cancer. Each CDR3 is given with its conserved first and last residue. The D gene is left open where the match is weak. Clone size is stated in some rows and not others, as once, few, many or a class when expanded.

J: TRBJ2-1; D: NA; V: TRBV5-1; size: NA; DNA: TGCGCCAGCAGCTTGGGGCAGTACAATGAGCAGTTCTTC; CDR3: CASSLGQYNEQFF
J: TRBJ1-1; D: NA; V: TRBV7-2; size: NA; DNA: TGTGCCAGCAGCTTAGTAACGAACACTGAAGCTTTCTTT; CDR3: CASSLVTNTEAFF
J: TRBJ2-5; D: TRBD1; V: TRBV7-7; size: NA; DNA: TGTGCTAGCAGCCCAGGAGGACAGGGGGGGGAGACCCAGTACTTC; CDR3: CASSPGGQGGETQYF
J: TRBJ2-1; D: NA; V: TRBV29-1; size: NA; DNA: TGCAGCGTCGCCCCCCATGGGCAGGGTGGGAACAATGAGCAGTTCTTC; CDR3: CSVAPHGQGGNNEQFF
J: TRBJ2-5; D: NA; V: TRBV19; size: NA; DNA: TGTGCCAGTAGTCGCCGGACTTTCCAAGAGACCCAGTACTTC; CDR3: CASSRRTFQETQYF
J: TRBJ2-1; D: NA; V: TRBV12-5; size: NA; DNA: TGTGCTAGTGGTCGATACTCCAATGAGCAGTTCTTC; CDR3: CASGRYSNEQFF
J: TRBJ2-7; D: TRBD1; V: TRBV19; size: NA; DNA: TGTGCCAGTGCCGGGACAGGGTTAACCTACGAGCAGTACTTC; CDR3: CASAGTGLTYEQYF
J: TRBJ2-7; D: NA; V: TRBV5-6; size: NA; DNA: TGTGCCAGCAGCTTTTGGGGCTCTACCTCCTACGAGCAGTACTTC; CDR3: CASSFWGSTSYEQYF
J: TRBJ2-2; D: NA; V: TRBV15; size: NA; DNA: TGTGCCACCAGGGGGACGGGGGCCGGGGAGCTGTTTTTT; CDR3: CATRGTGAGELFF
J: TRBJ2-3; D: TRBD2; V: TRBV6-6; size: NA; DNA: TGTGCCAGCAGTTACTACGGGACTAGCGACGATACGCAGTATTTT; CDR3: CASSYYGTSDDTQYF
J: TRBJ2-3; D: TRBD1; V: TRBV6-6; size: NA; DNA: TGTGCCAGCACAGCGGACAGGGAGGATACGCAGTATTTT; CDR3: CASTADREDTQYF
J: TRBJ2-7; D: TRBD1; V: TRBV18; size: once; DNA: TGTGCCAGCTCACTAGACAGGGGACCGGTCTCCTACGAGCAGTACTTC; CDR3: CASSLDRGPVSYEQYF
J: TRBJ2-7; D: NA; V: TRBV5-4; size: NA; DNA: TGTGCCAGCAGCTTGGCAGCCAAACCTTACGAGCAGTACTTC; CDR3: CASSLAAKPYEQYF
J: TRBJ1-1; D: NA; V: TRBV2; size: NA; DNA: TGTGCCAGCAGTCGGACAGTGAACACTGAAGCTTTCTTT; CDR3: CASSRTVNTEAFF
J: TRBJ2-3; D: TRBD2; V: TRBV5-6; size: NA; DNA: TGTGCCAGCAGCTTGTACGGGGGGTATACAGATACGCAGTATTTT; CDR3: CASSLYGGYTDTQYF
J: TRBJ1-6; D: NA; V: TRBV6-5; size: once; DNA: TGTGCCAGCAGTTACACCCCTTTTTGGTCACCCCTCCACTTT; CDR3: CASSYTPFWSPLHF
J: TRBJ2-1; D: NA; V: TRBV10-3; size: NA; DNA: TGTGCCATCAGTGAAGGAAATGAGCAGTTCTTC; CDR3: CAISEGNEQFF
J: TRBJ2-7; D: TRBD2; V: TRBV6-5; size: NA; DNA: TGTGCCAGCAGTTACCGGCTAGCGGGAGTTCGCGAGCAGTACTTC; CDR3: CASSYRLAGVREQYF
J: TRBJ2-3; D: TRBD2; V: TRBV6-1; size: NA; DNA: TGTGCCAGCAGTCCGGGGACTAGCGGCACAGATACGCAGTATTTT; CDR3: CASSPGTSGTDTQYF
J: TRBJ2-7; D: NA; V: TRBV7-9; size: NA; DNA: TGTGCCAGCAGCTTATATGACGCCTACGAGCAGTACTTC; CDR3: CASSLYDAYEQYF
J: TRBJ2-3; D: TRBD2; V: TRBV2; size: once; DNA: TGTGCCAGCAGGCCACTAGTTACGGGAGGAGATACGCAGTATTTT; CDR3: CASRPLVTGGDTQYF
J: TRBJ2-7; D: NA; V: TRBV19; size: few; DNA: TGTGCCACTAGTCCCTCTTTTGCGGGGTTCTACGAGCAGTACTTC; CDR3: CATSPSFAGFYEQYF
J: TRBJ2-3; D: TRBD1; V: TRBV5-1; size: NA; DNA: TGCGCCAGCAGGGACAGGGGCACAGATACGCAGTATTTT; CDR3: CASRDRGTDTQYF
J: TRBJ2-3; D: TRBD1; V: TRBV10-2; size: NA; DNA: TGCGCCAGCTCGGACAGGGTCCTAACCGATACGCAGTATTTT; CDR3: CASSDRVLTDTQYF
J: TRBJ1-1; D: NA; V: TRBV9; size: NA; DNA: TGTGCCAGCAGCGTGGTGGGGGCCACTGAAGCTTTCTTT; CDR3: CASSVVGATEAFF
J: TRBJ1-3; D: TRBD1; V: TRBV6-6; size: NA; DNA: TGTGCCAGCACCCCTGACAGGGGAAGAAACACCATATATTTT; CDR3: CASTPDRGRNTIYF
J: TRBJ1-3; D: NA; V: TRBV4-1; size: NA; DNA: TGCGCCAGCAGCCAAGACGGAGCTCCGAGCCCCCCGTATTTT; CDR3: CASSQDGAPSPPYF
J: TRBJ2-5; D: TRBD2; V: TRBV2; size: NA; DNA: TGTGCCAGCAGTGGGACTAGCGGGGGGGTCCAAGAGACCCAGTACTTC; CDR3: CASSGTSGGVQETQYF
J: TRBJ1-2; D: TRBD1; V: TRBV5-4; size: NA; DNA: TGTGCCAGCACCTTTCAGGGGGGCCATGGCTACACCTTC; CDR3: CASTFQGGHGYTF
J: TRBJ2-7; D: NA; V: TRBV11-2; size: once; DNA: TGTGCCAGCAGCAAACAGGGCTACGAGCAGTACTTC; CDR3: CASSKQGYEQYF
J: TRBJ1-1; D: TRBD1; V: TRBV19; size: few; DNA: TGTGCCAGTAGGATCTCAGGGGGCTCAAGTATGGAAGCTTTCTTT; CDR3: CASRISGGSSMEAFF
J: TRBJ2-3; D: NA; V: TRBV4-1; size: NA; DNA: TGCGCCAGCAGCCAAGAAGGAGTGTCGGCAGATACGCAGTATTTT; CDR3: CASSQEGVSADTQYF
J: TRBJ2-1; D: NA; V: TRBV11-2; size: NA; DNA: TGTGCCAGCAGCTCACCCCTCGGGGTAACTTCCTACAATGAGCAGTTCTTC; CDR3: CASSSPLGVTSYNEQFF
J: TRBJ1-1; D: NA; V: TRBV5-4; size: NA; DNA: TGTGCCAGCAGTCACAGCTGGACTGAAGCTTTCTTT; CDR3: CASSHSWTEAFF
J: TRBJ1-4; D: NA; V: TRBV15; size: NA; DNA: TGTGCCACCAGCGCGGGCGGGTCTCATGAAAAACTGTTTTTT; CDR3: CATSAGGSHEKLFF
J: TRBJ1-2; D: NA; V: TRBV6-6; size: NA; DNA: TGTGCCAGCAGGACGGACAGAGACTATGGCTACACCTTC; CDR3: CASRTDRDYGYTF
J: TRBJ2-7; D: TRBD2; V: TRBV28; size: few; DNA: TGTGCCAGCAGTTTAATTGGAGCGGGAGGCTACGAGCAGTACTTC; CDR3: CASSLIGAGGYEQYF
J: TRBJ1-1; D: NA; V: TRBV18; size: once; DNA: TGTGCCAGCTCACCAACCGTGACCGGGAACACTGAAGCTTTCTTT; CDR3: CASSPTVTGNTEAFF
J: TRBJ2-3; D: NA; V: TRBV9; size: NA; DNA: TGTGCCAGCAGCGTAGCCCCCGGAGATACGCAGTATTTT; CDR3: CASSVAPGDTQYF
J: TRBJ2-7; D: NA; V: TRBV18; size: NA; DNA: TGTGCCAGCTCACCAGACAGGTCCTCCTACGAGCAGTACTTC; CDR3: CASSPDRSSYEQYF
J: TRBJ2-1; D: NA; V: TRBV6-6; size: NA; DNA: TGTGCCAGCAGTCGCAGGGACAATGAGCAGTTCTTC; CDR3: CASSRRDNEQFF
J: TRBJ2-5; D: NA; V: TRBV4-2; size: NA; DNA: TGTGCCAGCAGCCAAGGAATGGAGGGGGAGGAGACCCAGTACTTC; CDR3: CASSQGMEGEETQYF
J: TRBJ2-4; D: TRBD2; V: TRBV9; size: NA; DNA: TGTGCCAGCAGCCCAAGTGGGTTAGCGGGGATGGGCAAAAACATTCAGTACTTC; CDR3: CASSPSGLAGMGKNIQYF
J: TRBJ2-4; D: TRBD2; V: TRBV19; size: few; DNA: TGTGCCAGTAGTATCACTAGCGGGCACGGTGGGGAAAACATTCAGTACTTC; CDR3: CASSITSGHGGENIQYF
J: TRBJ2-7; D: TRBD2; V: TRBV4-1; size: NA; DNA: TGCGCCAGCAGCCTCACCTATCGGACTAGCGAGAGATCGTTCGAGCAGTACTTC; CDR3: CASSLTYRTSERSFEQYF
J: TRBJ2-7; D: NA; V: TRBV6-6; size: NA; DNA: TGTGCCAGCAGTTTCCCGGGAGTTCTCTCCTACGAGCAGTACTTC; CDR3: CASSFPGVLSYEQYF
J: TRBJ2-7; D: NA; V: TRBV21-1; size: NA; DNA: TGTGCCAGCAGCAAAGTAGGAGGGGAAGACTCCTACGAGCAGTACTTC; CDR3: CASSKVGGEDSYEQYF
J: TRBJ1-1; D: NA; V: TRBV5-6; size: once; DNA: TGTGCCAGCAGCACCGGACAGCCGAACACTGAAGCTTTCTTT; CDR3: CASSTGQPNTEAFF
J: TRBJ2-1; D: NA; V: TRBV4-2; size: NA; DNA: TGTGCCAGCAGCCAAGCCGCGTTAGCGGTGGATTACAATGAGCAGTTCTTC; CDR3: CASSQAALAVDYNEQFF
J: TRBJ2-3; D: NA; V: TRBV10-3; size: once; DNA: TGTGCCATCAGTGAGTCAGGGGGGCGCGGAGATACGCAGTATTTT; CDR3: CAISESGGRGDTQYF
J: TRBJ2-1; D: TRBD2; V: TRBV18; size: NA; DNA: TGTGCCAGCTCACCTGGTATCGGGGGGGACAATGAGCAGTTCTTC; CDR3: CASSPGIGGDNEQFF
J: TRBJ2-7; D: TRBD2; V: TRBV28; size: NA; DNA: TGTGCCAGCAGCCCCCCCCGGGGGGGCAACGAGCAGTACTTC; CDR3: CASSPPRGGNEQYF
J: TRBJ2-7; D: NA; V: TRBV6-5; size: NA; DNA: TGTGCCAGCAGTTACTCGGGGCAGGGCACCTACGAGCAGTACTTC; CDR3: CASSYSGQGTYEQYF
J: TRBJ1-5; D: NA; V: TRBV18; size: NA; DNA: TGTGCCAGCTCACCCGGAAAACAGCCCCAGCATTTT; CDR3: CASSPGKQPQHF
J: TRBJ2-6; D: NA; V: TRBV7-9; size: NA; DNA: TGTGCCAGCAGCTTAGGTACTGGGGCCAACGTCCTGACTTTC; CDR3: CASSLGTGANVLTF